The T cell receptor (beta chain) described here comes from a study of blood T cell repertoires in COVID-19. Ends included, the CDR3 has 13 residues. Per the germline V gene, CDR1 is SGHTA and CDR2 is FQGNSA. For this clone: The DNA is omitted, as the CDR3 cannot be located on it reliably, and the CDR3 follows TCRdb's listing.

Authors' processing steps: Estimation of nucleated cell counts relied on the amplification of reference gene primers. TCRdb's copy holds only in-frame clones and misses some; the assay was immunoSEQ multiplex PCR. The DNA gave D and trimming, while V, J and clone size come from that table. Found here are 200,000 to 300,000 clones, roughly 86% of them singletons; the top ten hold 5% to 7%. One Seattle source followed patients from active infection through their disease course. The TCR comes from a woman of 80 years or more with COVID-19, enrolled during active disease. V and J are TRBV7-2 and TRBJ1-4; the table's D call, TRBD1, has no DNA check behind it. Specimen: peripheral blood. This CDR3 is CASSLVGTGILFF.